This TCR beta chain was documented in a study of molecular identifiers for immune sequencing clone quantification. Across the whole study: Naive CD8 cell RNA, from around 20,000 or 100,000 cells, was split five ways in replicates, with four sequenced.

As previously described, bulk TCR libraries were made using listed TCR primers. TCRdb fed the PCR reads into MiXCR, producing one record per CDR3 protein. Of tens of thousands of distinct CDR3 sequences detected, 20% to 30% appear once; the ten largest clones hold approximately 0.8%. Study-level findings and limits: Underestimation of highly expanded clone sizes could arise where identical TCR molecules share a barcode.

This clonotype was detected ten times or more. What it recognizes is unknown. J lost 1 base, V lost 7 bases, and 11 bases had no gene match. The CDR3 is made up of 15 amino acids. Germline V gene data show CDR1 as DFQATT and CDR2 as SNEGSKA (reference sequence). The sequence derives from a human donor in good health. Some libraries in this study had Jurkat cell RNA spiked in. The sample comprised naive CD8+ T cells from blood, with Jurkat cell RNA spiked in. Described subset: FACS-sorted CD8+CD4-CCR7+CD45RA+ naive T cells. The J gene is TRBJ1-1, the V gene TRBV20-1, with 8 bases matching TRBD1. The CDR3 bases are TGCAGTGGGACGGACAGGGAGAGAGGGAACACTGAAGCTTTCTTT. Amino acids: CSGTDRERGNTEAFF.